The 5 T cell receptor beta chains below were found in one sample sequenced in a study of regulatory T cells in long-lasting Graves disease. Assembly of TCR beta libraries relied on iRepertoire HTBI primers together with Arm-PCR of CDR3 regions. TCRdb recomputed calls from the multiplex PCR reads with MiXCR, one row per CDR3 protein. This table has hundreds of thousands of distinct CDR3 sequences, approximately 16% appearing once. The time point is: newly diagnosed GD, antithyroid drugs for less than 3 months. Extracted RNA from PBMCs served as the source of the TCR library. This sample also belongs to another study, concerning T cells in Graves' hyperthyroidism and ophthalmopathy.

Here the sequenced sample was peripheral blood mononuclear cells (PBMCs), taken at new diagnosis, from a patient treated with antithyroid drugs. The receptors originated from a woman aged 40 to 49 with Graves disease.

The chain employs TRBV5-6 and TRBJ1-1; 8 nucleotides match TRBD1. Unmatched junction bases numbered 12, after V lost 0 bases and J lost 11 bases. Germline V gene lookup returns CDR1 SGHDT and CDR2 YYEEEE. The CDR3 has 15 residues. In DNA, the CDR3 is TGTGCCAGCAGCTTGGTGGGGCAGGGGGCCCTACAGGCTTTCTTT. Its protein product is CASSLVGQGALQAFF.

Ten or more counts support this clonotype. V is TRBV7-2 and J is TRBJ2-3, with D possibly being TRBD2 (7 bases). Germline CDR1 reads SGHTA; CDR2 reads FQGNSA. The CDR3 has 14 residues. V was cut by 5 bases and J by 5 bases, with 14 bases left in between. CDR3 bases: TGTGCCAGCAGCCAGGGGCTAGCGGAAGATACGCAGTATTTT. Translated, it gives CASSQGLAEDTQYF.

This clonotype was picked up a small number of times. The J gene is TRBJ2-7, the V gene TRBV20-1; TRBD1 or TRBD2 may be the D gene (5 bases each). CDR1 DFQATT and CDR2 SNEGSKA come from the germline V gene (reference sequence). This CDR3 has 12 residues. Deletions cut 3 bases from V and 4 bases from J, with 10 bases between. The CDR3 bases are TGCAGTGCTAGGAGGGGCGAGTACGAGCAGTACTTC. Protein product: CSARRGEYEQYF.

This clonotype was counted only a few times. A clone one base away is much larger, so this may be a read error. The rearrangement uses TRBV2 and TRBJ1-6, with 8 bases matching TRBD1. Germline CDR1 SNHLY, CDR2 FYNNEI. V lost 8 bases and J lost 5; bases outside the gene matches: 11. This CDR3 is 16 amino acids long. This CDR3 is CASGVGGTGNNSPLHF. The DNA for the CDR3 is TGTGCCAGCGGTGTGGGAGGGACAGGCAATAATTCACCCCTCCACTTT.

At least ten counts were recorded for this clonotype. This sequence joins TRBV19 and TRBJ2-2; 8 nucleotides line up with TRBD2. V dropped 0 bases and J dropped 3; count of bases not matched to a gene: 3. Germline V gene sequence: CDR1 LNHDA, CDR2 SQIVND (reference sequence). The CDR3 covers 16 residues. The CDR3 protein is CASSIESGRDTGELFF. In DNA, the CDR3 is TGTGCCAGTAGTATAGAGAGCGGGAGAGACACCGGGGAGCTGTTTTTT.